Below, one TCR beta chain is given with its context. Germline V CDR1 and CDR2: SGHTA, FQGNSA. V lost 1 base and J 3 bases, leaving 18 bases between the germline ends. The CDR3 covers 18 residues. Method: immunoSEQ multiplex PCR; TCRdb's copy keeps in-frame clones and lacks some. The sample gives 5,500 to 6,500 clones, roughly 77% of which show up once; approximately 16% is in the top ten. This sample stems from a study of T cell repertoires in ileal Crohn's disease. This chain connects TRBV7-2 to TRBJ1-4, with D maybe TRBD1 (6 bases). Sequences were obtained from ileal tissue. The receptor was isolated from an adult with Crohn's disease. The DNA of the CDR3 is TGTGCCAGCAGCTTAGTTGGCAGGGGTATTGTGTCTAATGAAAAACTGTTTTTT. The encoded protein is CASSLVGRGIVSNEKLFF. The entire variable domain, with the rest obtained from reference TRBV7-2 and TRBJ1-4, is as follows: GAGVSQSPSNKVTEKGKDVELRCDPISGHTALYWYRQSLGQGLEFLIYFQGNSAPDKSGLPSDRFSAERTGGSVSTLTIQRTQQEDSAVYLCASSLVGRGIVSNEKLFFGSGTQLSVL.